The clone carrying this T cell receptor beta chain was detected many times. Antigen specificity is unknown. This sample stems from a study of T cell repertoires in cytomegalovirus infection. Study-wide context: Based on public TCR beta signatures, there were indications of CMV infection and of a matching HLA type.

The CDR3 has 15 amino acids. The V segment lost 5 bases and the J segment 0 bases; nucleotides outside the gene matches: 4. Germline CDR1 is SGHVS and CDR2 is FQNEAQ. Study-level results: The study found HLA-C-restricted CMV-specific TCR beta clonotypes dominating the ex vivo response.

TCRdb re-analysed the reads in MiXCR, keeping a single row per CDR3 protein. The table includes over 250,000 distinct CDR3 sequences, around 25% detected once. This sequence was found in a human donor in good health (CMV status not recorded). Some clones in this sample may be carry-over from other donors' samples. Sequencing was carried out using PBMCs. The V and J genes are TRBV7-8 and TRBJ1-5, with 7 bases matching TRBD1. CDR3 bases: TGTGCCAGCAGCCCCGGGACAGTTAGCAATCAGCCCCAGCATTTT. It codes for CASSPGTVSNQPQHF.